These T cell receptor beta chains were read from a single sample in a study of chemoradiotherapy in HPV16-positive cancers. The method was immunoSEQ multiplex PCR; TCRdb's version includes in-frame clones alone and lacks a portion of them. Among 30,000 to 40,000 clones listed, around 82% were seen once. The starting material was blood, obtained from a patient who underwent chemoradiotherapy. The receptor source for this set is a human donor with HPV-associated anogenital cancer. CDR3s include the opening cysteine and the closing phenylalanine or tryptophan. The order of the fields is CDR3 length, clone size, D gene, V gene, J gene, CDR3 protein, CDR3 DNA. The D gene is left open where the match is weak. Expanded clones are given a class, and other clones once, few, many or no size at all.

15	medium-sized	.	TRBV6-5	TRBJ2-1	CASSYDEGGYNEQFF	TGTGCCAGCAGTTACGATGAAGGGGGTTACAATGAGCAGTTCTTC
13	.	TRBD1	TRBV5-1	TRBJ2-2	CASSGTGTGELFF	TGCGCCAGCAGCGGGACAGGGACCGGGGAGCTGTTTTTT
11	.	.	TRBV6-1	TRBJ1-1	CASSRNTEAFF	TGTGCCAGCAGCAGGAACACTGAAGCTTTCTTT
13	.	.	TRBV30	TRBJ1-3	CAWVTAAGNTIYF	TGTGCCTGGGTGACAGCGGCTGGAAACACCATATATTTT
14	.	.	TRBV5-1	TRBJ2-5	CASSSSEPQETQYF	TGCGCCAGCAGCTCCAGCGAGCCCCAAGAGACCCAGTACTTC
15	.	.	TRBV19	TRBJ2-4	CASSIGGLSGNIQYF	TGTGCCAGTAGTATTGGGGGCCTAAGCGGGAACATTCAGTACTTC
18	few	.	TRBV4-2	TRBJ2-7	CASSQEELAAADSYEQYF	TGTGCCAGCAGCCAAGAAGAATTAGCGGCGGCGGACTCCTACGAGCAGTACTTC
13	.	TRBD2	TRBV30	TRBJ2-5	CAWDPSGQETQYF	TGTGCCTGGGACCCTAGCGGGCAAGAGACCCAGTACTTC
13	few	.	TRBV2	TRBJ1-2	CASTQTVNYGYTF	TGTGCCAGCACCCAGACGGTGAACTATGGCTACACCTTC
14	.	.	TRBV9	TRBJ1-1	CASRRGTMNTEAFF	TGTGCCAGCCGACGGGGGACTATGAACACTGAAGCTTTCTTT
11	.	.	TRBV27	TRBJ1-2	CASSFRGGYTF	TGTGCCAGCAGTTTTCGGGGTGGCTACACCTTC
15	.	TRBD2	TRBV14	TRBJ2-1	CASSHLGLAGGVEFF	TGTGCCAGCAGCCACCTAGGACTAGCGGGGGGGGTTGAGTTCTTC
13	.	.	TRBV27	TRBJ1-1	CASSYGWDTEAFF	TGTGCCAGCAGTTATGGCTGGGACACTGAAGCTTTCTTT
14	.	.	TRBV15	TRBJ1-4	CATTERVFNEKLFF	TGTGCCACTACGGAACGGGTTTTTAATGAAAAACTGTTTTTT
16	.	.	TRBV18	TRBJ2-5	CASSPLSSTNQETQYF	TGTGCCAGCTCACCGTTATCATCCACTAACCAAGAGACCCAGTACTTC
14	.	.	TRBV19	TRBJ1-1	CASSGQTGDTEAFF	TGTGCCAGTAGTGGACAGACTGGGGACACTGAAGCTTTCTTT
12	.	.	TRBV2	TRBJ1-2	CARKQERSGYTF	TGTGCCAGGAAGCAGGAAAGGTCCGGCTACACCTTC
13	.	.	TRBV5-4	TRBJ1-4	CASSLLGSEKLFF	TGTGCCAGCAGCCTACTCGGGTCTGAAAAACTGTTTTTT
14	.	.	TRBV2	TRBJ1-1	CASSEFSGNTEAFF	TGTGCCAGCAGTGAATTTTCCGGGAACACTGAAGCTTTCTTT
14	.	.	TRBV7-3	TRBJ2-7	CASSLTGGVYEQYF	TGTGCCAGCAGCTTAACCGGGGGTGTATACGAGCAGTACTTC
12	once	.	TRBV10-3	TRBJ2-3	CAISLQGDTQYF	TGTGCCATCAGTCTTCAGGGGGATACGCAGTATTTT
15	few	TRBD2	TRBV5-4	TRBJ2-7	CASSPAGGGPREQYF	TGTGCCAGCAGCCCCGCCGGCGGGGGTCCGCGGGAGCAGTACTTC
13	.	.	TRBV5-1	TRBJ1-2	CASSPEGSVGYTF	TGCGCCAGCAGCCCGGAGGGCTCCGTGGGCTACACCTTC
14	few	.	TRBV5-1	TRBJ1-2	CASSLGTGFYGYTF	TGCGCCAGCAGCTTGGGAACAGGCTTCTATGGCTACACCTTC
15	.	.	TRBV7-2	TRBJ2-3	CASSLRRQSTDTQYF	TGTGCCAGCAGCCTCCGCCGACAGAGCACAGATACGCAGTATTTT
15	.	.	TRBV4-1	TRBJ1-5	CASSQGDRWNQPQHF	TGCGCCAGCAGCCAAGGGGACCGATGGAATCAGCCCCAGCATTTT
19	.	TRBD1	TRBV5-6	TRBJ1-3	CASRPDRGVWTPSGNTIYF	TGTGCCAGCAGACCGGACAGGGGAGTGTGGACCCCCTCTGGAAACACCATATATTTT
16	.	TRBD2	TRBV5-1	TRBJ2-5	CASSGGRLAGQETQYF	TGCGCCAGCAGCGGGGGGCGACTAGCGGGACAAGAGACCCAGTACTTC
15	.	.	TRBV14	TRBJ2-7	CASSRSGESSYEQYF	TGTGCCAGCAGCCGTTCGGGGGAAAGCTCCTACGAGCAGTACTTC
18	once	.	TRBV25-1	TRBJ1-2	CASSAGLGLGNVIYGYTF	TGTGCCAGCAGTGCGGGCCTAGGGTTGGGGAATGTTATCTATGGCTACACCTTC
18	.	TRBD1	TRBV7-2	TRBJ2-2	CASSLPHRQGAWTGELFF	TGTGCCAGCAGCTTACCCCATAGACAGGGGGCGTGGACCGGGGAGCTGTTTTTT
17	few	.	TRBV19	TRBJ1-2	CASSPRRGSGEEYGYTF	TGTGCCAGTAGTCCACGGAGAGGTTCAGGCGAGGAGTATGGCTACACCTTC
12	.	.	TRBV5-6	TRBJ1-1	CASSLRGTEAFF	TGTGCCAGCAGCTTAAGAGGAACTGAAGCTTTCTTT